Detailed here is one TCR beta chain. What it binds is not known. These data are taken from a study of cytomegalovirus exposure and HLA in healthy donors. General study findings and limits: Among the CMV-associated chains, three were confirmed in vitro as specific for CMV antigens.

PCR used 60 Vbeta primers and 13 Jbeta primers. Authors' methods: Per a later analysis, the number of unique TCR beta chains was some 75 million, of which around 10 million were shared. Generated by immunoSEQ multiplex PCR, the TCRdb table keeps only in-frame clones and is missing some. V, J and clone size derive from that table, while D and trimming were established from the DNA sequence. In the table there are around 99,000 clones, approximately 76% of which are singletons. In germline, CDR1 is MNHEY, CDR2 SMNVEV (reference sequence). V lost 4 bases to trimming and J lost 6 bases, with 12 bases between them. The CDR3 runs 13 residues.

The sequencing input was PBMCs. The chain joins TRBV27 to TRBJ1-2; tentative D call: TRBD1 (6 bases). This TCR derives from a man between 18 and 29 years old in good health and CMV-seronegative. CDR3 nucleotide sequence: TGTGCCAGCAGTTCCGCGCCAGGGGATGGCTACACCTTC. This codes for CASSSAPGDGYTF.